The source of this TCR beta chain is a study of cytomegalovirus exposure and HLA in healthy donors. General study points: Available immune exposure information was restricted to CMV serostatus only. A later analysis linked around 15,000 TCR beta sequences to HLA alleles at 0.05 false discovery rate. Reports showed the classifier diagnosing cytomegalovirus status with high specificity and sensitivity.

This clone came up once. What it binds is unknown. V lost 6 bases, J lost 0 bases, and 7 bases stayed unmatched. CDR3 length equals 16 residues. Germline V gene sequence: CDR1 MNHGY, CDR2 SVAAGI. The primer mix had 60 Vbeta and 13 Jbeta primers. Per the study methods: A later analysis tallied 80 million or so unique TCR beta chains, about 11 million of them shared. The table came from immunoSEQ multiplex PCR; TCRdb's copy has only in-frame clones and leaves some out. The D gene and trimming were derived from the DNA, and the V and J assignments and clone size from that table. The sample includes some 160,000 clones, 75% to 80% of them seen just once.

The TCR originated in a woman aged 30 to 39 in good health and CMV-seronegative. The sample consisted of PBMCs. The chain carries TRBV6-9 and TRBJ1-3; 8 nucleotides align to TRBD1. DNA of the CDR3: TGTGCCAGCAGCGGCGACAGGGGCTACTCTGGAAACACCATATATTTT. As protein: CASSGDRGYSGNTIYF.